Shown below are 4 T cell receptor beta chains from a single sample sequenced in a study of blood T cells in healthy people across ages. A sample-barcoded 5' primer and a J-beta primer mix were used in a second PCR of roughly 6 to 11 cycles. TCRdb analysed the 5' RACE reads with MiXCR anew, one entry per CDR3 protein. This table holds 600,000 or so distinct CDR3 sequences, 45% to 55% found once. The specimen was blood. The receptors stem from an elderly man in good health.

The V and J genes are TRBV25-1 and TRBJ1-2, with TRBD1 as a possible D gene (5 bases). The germline V and J ends were trimmed by 3 bases and 3 bases, with 17 bases remaining between them. Looked up from germline, CDR1 is MGHDK and CDR2 is SYGVNS. The CDR3 is made up of 16 amino acids. The CDR3 is CASSDGARGLYYGYTF. As DNA, the CDR3 is TGTGCCAGCAGTGACGGGGCCAGAGGTCTATACTATGGCTACACCTTC.

This clonotype showed up just a few times. V is TRBV20-1 and J is TRBJ1-5, with D uncertain. V was pared by 6 bases and J by 2 bases, with 8 bases between. Germline CDR1 reads DFQATT; CDR2 reads SNEGSKA (reference sequence). This CDR3 is 12 amino acids long. In nucleotides, the CDR3 is TGCAGTGCCCGCCGGGGCAATCAGCCCCAGCATTTT. Translating gives CSARRGNQPQHF.

The J gene is TRBJ2-1, the V gene TRBV5-1; 7 bases map to TRBD1. This CDR3 has 14 amino acids. Germline V CDR1 and CDR2: SGHRS, YFSETQ. J was trimmed by 9 bases and V by 2 bases; bases with no gene match: 8. This CDR3 reads CASSLSPGGTEQFF. The CDR3 DNA reads TGCGCCAGCAGCTTAAGTCCAGGGGGAACTGAGCAGTTCTTC.

This clonotype was found a few times. The DNA for the CDR3 is TGTGCCAGCAGTGAATGGCAGGGGGCCGCCGGGGAGCTGTTTTTT. It yields the protein CASSEWQGAAGELFF. This chain joins TRBV2 and TRBJ2-2; 8 bases are shared with TRBD1. The CDR3 sequence is 15 residues long. Germline V gene lookup returns CDR1 SNHLY and CDR2 FYNNEI. The ends lost 2 bases at V and 6 bases at J; junction bases unmatched: 5.